This TCR beta chain was recorded in a study of T cells in Graves' hyperthyroidism and ophthalmopathy. The study included ophthalmopathy patients with Clinical Activity Score at least 3, NOSPECS grade at least 4 and duration under 3 months. This clonotype was recorded at least ten times. The target antigen is unknown. General study findings and limits: The majority of expanded thyroid clonotypes above 0.001 also appeared in blood.

Amplification yielded TCR beta CDR3 regions, with RNA transcripts as the source. Using the HTBI primer set, a first-round RT-PCR was run on the TCR CDR3. TCRdb called the multiplex PCR reads again in MiXCR, with one record for every CDR3 protein. The data hold roughly 350,000 distinct CDR3 sequences, with 12% to 15% observed a single time. The sample taken for sequencing was blood. The origin of this receptor is a middle-aged woman with Graves' ophthalmopathy.

The CDR3 loop reads CASSFSPLGEAFF. CDR3 DNA: TGTGCCAGCAGTTTTTCCCCATTGGGTGAAGCTTTCTTT. This chain joins TRBV27 and TRBJ1-1, with unresolved D. CDR3 length: 13 residues. CDR1 MNHEY and CDR2 SMNVEV come from the germline V gene (reference sequence). V shed 3 bases and J shed 7 bases, with 12 bases lying between them.